These T cell receptor beta chains were read from a single sample in a study of T cells expressing NK-cell markers. From its re-call of the 5' RACE reads, TCRdb lists each CDR3 protein once, without DNA. This sample contains under 500,000 distinct CDR3 sequences. Sequenced: blood T cells: a sorted CD56 or NKG2C T cell subset, CD4+ or CD8+ T cells, or bulk PBMC T cells (not recorded which). The receptors shown here come from a woman between 18 and 70 years old in good health. The CDR3 runs from the conserved cysteine through the conserved F or W. Each record gives: V gene, J gene, CDR3 protein.

>TRBV7-2|TRBJ2-5
CASSWPQETQYF
>TRBV4-2|TRBJ2-1
CASTIADSYNEQFF
>TRBV11-2|TRBJ2-5
CASSWGGGTQYF
>TRBV7-2|TRBJ2-7
CASSSLPSYEQYF
>TRBV7-9|TRBJ2-1
CASSLARSNEQFF
>TRBV2|TRBJ1-2
CASSEAVGLYGYTF
>TRBV29-1|TRBJ1-1
CSVIRGFEAFF
>TRBV20-1|TRBJ1-1
CSARQGYTEAFF
>TRBV7-9|TRBJ1-4
CASSLRQDGEKLFF
>TRBV5-5|TRBJ1-5
CASSYNPGTGGEAQHF
>TRBV27|TRBJ2-1
CASSKGQTFYNEQFF
>TRBV20-1|TRBJ1-4
CSARFGGQGNEKLFF
>TRBV9|TRBJ2-1
CASSVVGAGGLNEQFF
>TRBV12-3/TRBV12-4|TRBJ2-4
CASSPSGQKNIQYF
>TRBV20-1|TRBJ2-7
CSARPTKTYEQYF
>TRBV29-1|TRBJ2-3
CSVLVADTQYF
>TRBV28|TRBJ1-1
CASSTRERGTEAFF
>TRBV12-3/TRBV12-4|TRBJ1-1
CASSPGADRSVNTEAFF
>TRBV12-3/TRBV12-4|TRBJ2-2
CASSLGTPNTGELFF
>TRBV28|TRBJ1-1
CASKAQLGDRGNTEAFF
>TRBV6-1|TRBJ1-2
CASRPGQPDYGYTF
>TRBV29-1|TRBJ2-7
CSAGLTSSYEQYF
>TRBV29-1|TRBJ2-5
CSVAWGVQETQYF
>TRBV6-2/TRBV6-3|TRBJ2-1
CASSLHRTNEQFF
>TRBV5-5|TRBJ2-2
CASSRDLAGAVVGELFF
>TRBV19|TRBJ2-1
CASSRGPNNEQFF
>TRBV12-3/TRBV12-4|TRBJ1-2
CASSPGFVYGYTF
>TRBV5-6|TRBJ2-1
CASSLLSGGRAYNEQFF
>TRBV21-1|TRBJ2-2
CASSKVAPDTGELFF
>TRBV5-1|TRBJ2-1
CASSLDPGKYNEQFF
>TRBV11-2|TRBJ1-1
CASSLDPSAFAAFF
>TRBV12-3/TRBV12-4|TRBJ2-7
CASSPIAGVAEQYF
>TRBV20-1|TRBJ2-3
CSARDPIMATPSTDTQYF
>TRBV5-1|TRBJ2-2
CASSSDRSITGELFF
>TRBV7-9|TRBJ2-3
CASSLYGGDTQYF
>TRBV12-3/TRBV12-4|TRBJ2-1
CASSPDPWGEQFF
>TRBV3-1|TRBJ2-1
CASSQGADNEQFF
>TRBV18|TRBJ2-1
CASSPQLGRNEQFF
>TRBV7-3|TRBJ2-2
CASSSLPMGVTGELFF
>TRBV6-5|TRBJ2-3
CASSYLGGPPDTQYF